This T cell receptor (beta chain) was captured by sequencing in a study of vaccination and CD4 T cells after COVID-19. Across the whole study: Convalescent individuals exhibited SARS-CoV-2 positivity on nasal swab PCR, with several mild and one severe presentation.

Once obtained from cultured CD4+ T cells, the DNA was sequenced using the Oncomine TCR Beta short-read assay. TCRdb used MiXCR to reprocess the PCR reads, holding one entry per CDR3 protein. In the table there are around 13,000 distinct CDR3 sequences, more than 45% of which are singletons. Study-wide results and limits: Within the convalescent patients, spike mono-reactivity was found in 304 of 307 vaccine-specific clones. Reactive clonotype counts went from median around 20 after infection to a few dozen after vaccination, nonsignificantly.

Specified treatment: roughly 11-day PBMC culture with coronavirus spike peptide pools or control peptides (ViraFEST assay). The CDR3 has 16 residues. From germline, CDR1 is MNHNS and CDR2 SASEGT. With 7 bases clipped from V and 5 bases from J, the junction kept 13 bases outside the gene matches. In the case of this clonotype: Its antigen is undetermined.

The chain has TRBV6-1 and TRBJ2-3; 9 nucleotides line up with TRBD2. The specimen sequenced was CD4+ T cells from blood, cultured in vitro. The source is a human donor who had recovered from COVID-19. CDR3 in amino acids: CASTQGWQRGEDTQYF. The CDR3 region has the DNA TGTGCCAGCACCCAGGGGTGGCAGCGGGGGGAAGATACGCAGTATTTT.